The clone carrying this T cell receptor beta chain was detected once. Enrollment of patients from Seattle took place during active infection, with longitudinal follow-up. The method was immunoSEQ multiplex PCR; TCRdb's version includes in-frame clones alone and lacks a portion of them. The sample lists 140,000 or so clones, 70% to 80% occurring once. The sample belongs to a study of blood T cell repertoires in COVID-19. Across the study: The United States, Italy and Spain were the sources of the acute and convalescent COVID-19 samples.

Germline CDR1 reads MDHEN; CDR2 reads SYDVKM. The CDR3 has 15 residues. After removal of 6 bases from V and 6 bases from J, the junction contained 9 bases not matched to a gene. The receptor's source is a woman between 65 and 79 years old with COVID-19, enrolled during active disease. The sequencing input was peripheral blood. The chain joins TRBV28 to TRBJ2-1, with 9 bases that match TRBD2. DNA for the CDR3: TGTGCCAGCAGGGGCGCGGGGGGGCCTGGCAATGAGCAGTTCTTC. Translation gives CASRGAGGPGNEQFF.